This T cell receptor (beta chain) was documented in a study of blood T cell repertoires in COVID-19. Study overall: Sites across the United States, Italy and Spain contributed samples from acute and convalescent COVID-19.

Between the trimmed V and J ends, which lost 4 bases and 4 bases, there was a span of 11 bases. The CDR3 is made up of 14 amino acids. Germline V CDR1 and CDR2: MNHEY, SVGAGI. Profiling relied on immunoSEQ multiplex PCR, and the TCRdb table lists in-frame clones only, not all of them. The top ten clones hold more than 6% of a sample with around 150,000 clones, around 82% of them seen once. Sequenced material: peripheral blood. The sequence came from a woman aged 40 to 55 with COVID-19, enrolled during active disease. The genes are TRBV6-5 and TRBJ2-1; D perhaps matches TRBD2 (5 bases). CDR3 sequence: CASSSNRGYNEQFF. The CDR3 DNA reads as TGTGCCAGCAGTTCCAATCGGGGTTACAATGAGCAGTTCTTC.